Listed here are 30 T cell receptor beta chains from one sample, sequenced in a study of blood T cells in healthy people across ages. A second PCR of roughly 7 to 11 cycles used a sample-barcoded 5' primer and a J-beta primer mix. In TCRdb, the 5' RACE reads were re-called with MiXCR into one record per CDR3 protein. The sample consists of 800,000 or so distinct CDR3 sequences, 35% to 60% of them appearing once. Input material: blood. The receptors come from an elderly man in good health.

This clonotype was observed a few times. The chain couples TRBV19 to TRBJ2-2, with D perhaps given as TRBD1 or TRBD2 (5 bases each). Germline V gives CDR1 LNHDA, CDR2 SQIVND (reference sequence). The V gene lost 6 bases and the J gene lost 3 bases, with 11 bases spanning the gap. The CDR3 is 14 residues long. CDR3 sequence reads: CASRGEIDTGELFF. The CDR3, as DNA: TGTGCCAGTAGGGGGGAGATCGACACCGGGGAGCTGTTTTTT.

This chain joins TRBV7-8 and TRBJ2-1; TRBD1 or TRBD2 may be the D gene (5 bases each). The V gene lost 2 bases and the J gene lost 6 bases, with 26 bases spanning the gap. The CDR3 runs to 19 residues. CDR1 SGHVS and CDR2 FQNEAQ come from the germline V gene. CDR3 loop: CASSLCGAAGGGGCNEQFF. CDR3 DNA: TGTGCCAGCAGCTTATGTGGGGCAGCTGGGGGTGGCGGCTGCAATGAGCAGTTCTTC.

Only a few counts were recorded for this clonotype. The chain employs TRBV4-3 and TRBJ2-1, with D tentatively TRBD1 (6 bases). The assigned J gene may be wrong: the sequence end matches TRBJ2-7 better. Germline CDR1 and CDR2: LGHNA and YSLEER. CDR3 length equals 16 residues. The CDR3 loop is CASSQVTGSSYNEQYF. In DNA form, the CDR3 reads TGCGCCAGCAGCCAAGTTACAGGGAGCTCCTACAATGAGCAGTACTTC.

The gene calls are TRBV7-9 and TRBJ2-7; TRBD1 aligns across 7 bases. Near its end, the DNA agrees better with TRBJ2-5, so the J call may be wrong. The germline V gene has CDR1 SEHNR and CDR2 FQNEAQ (reference sequence). This CDR3 comprises 15 residues. In nucleotides, the CDR3 is TGTGCCAGCAGCTTGGAGACAGGGATTGGAGAGACCCAGTACTTC. Protein product: CASSLETGIGETQYF.

This chain links TRBV12-3 or TRBV12-4 with TRBJ2-5; D might be TRBD1 (5 bases). With 5 bases removed from V and 5 bases from J, the gap between germline ends came to 12 bases. This CDR3 has 13 amino acids. CDR3 DNA: TGTGCCAGCAGTAGCAGGGAAGGGGAGACCCAGTACTTC. Translation: CASSSREGETQYF.

V is TRBV5-1 and J is TRBJ2-4, with TRBD2 matching over 9 bases. The J call may not be correct, given that the DNA end is closer to TRBJ2-7. The CDR3 spans 15 residues. Germline loops: CDR1 SGHRS, CDR2 YFSETQ. CDR3 DNA: TGCGCCAGCAGCTATGGGACTAGCACATCCTACGAGCAGTACTTC. Protein sequence: CASSYGTSTSYEQYF.

In this sample, this clonotype turned up a few times. The CDR3 DNA sequence: TGTGCCAGCGCTCCCTCGGACAATGAGCAGTTCTTC. As protein: CASAPSDNEQFF. The gene calls are TRBV6-6 and TRBJ2-1; D remains ambiguous. This CDR3 is 12 amino acids long. Trimming shortened V by 8 bases and J by 5 bases, and 10 bases separated the two germline ends. In germline, CDR1 is MNHNY, CDR2 SVGAGI (reference sequence).

The chain combines TRBV28 with TRBJ2-1; D remains unclear. V was cut by 2 bases and J by 7 bases, with 18 bases left in between. Germline V gene lookup returns CDR1 MDHEN and CDR2 SYDVKM. The CDR3 is 16 residues long. The CDR3 region has the DNA TGTGCCAGCAGTTTAATTGGCTGGGGTCGTGGGAATGAGCAGTTCTTC. It codes for CASSLIGWGRGNEQFF.

This clonotype was counted only a few times. CDR3 DNA: TGTGCCAGCAGCCCGATATCAGGGTCTAGCTATGAGCAGTTCTTC. Translated, it gives CASSPISGSSYEQFF. The chain is built from TRBV5-5 and TRBJ2-1; D may correspond to TRBD1 or TRBD2 (5 bases each). Germline V lookup: CDR1 SGHKS, CDR2 YYEKEE (reference sequence). CDR3 size: 15 residues. The germline V and J ends were trimmed by 4 bases and 8 bases, with 19 bases remaining between them.

This clonotype was detected a few times. The CDR3 protein is CSATPGPPSNQPQHF. DNA for the CDR3: TGCAGTGCTACCCCGGGACCACCTAGCAATCAGCCCCAGCATTTT. J is TRBJ1-5 and V is TRBV20-1; maybe TRBD1 (5 bases). Trimming shortened V by 4 bases and J by 0 bases, and 13 bases separated the two germline ends. The CDR3 consists of 15 residues. From germline, CDR1 is DFQATT and CDR2 SNEGSKA (reference sequence).

The chain uses TRBV7-2 and TRBJ1-1; the D is unclear. The germline CDR1 and CDR2 sequences are SGHTA and FQGNSA. The CDR3 spans 14 residues. V dropped 1 base and J dropped 3 bases, with 9 bases sitting between them. The CDR3 nucleotides are TGTGCCAGCAGCTTAGAGCCTGGGTACACTGAAGCTTTCTTT. Encoded protein: CASSLEPGYTEAFF.

This clonotype was counted ten times or more. The CDR3 is CSGSGGLPGEGYTF. In DNA, the CDR3 is TGCAGCGGTTCTGGGGGCCTCCCCGGGGAAGGCTACACCTTC. This rearrangement joins TRBV29-1 to TRBJ1-2; possible D gene TRBD1, 6 bases. This CDR3 contains 14 residues. V was clipped by 7 bases and J by 8 bases, with 23 bases between them. Germline-derived CDR1 and CDR2 are SQVTM and ANQGSEA.

The V and J genes are TRBV9 and TRBJ2-7; D gene uncertain. The germline V and J ends were trimmed by 3 bases and 5 bases, with 15 bases remaining between them. The CDR3 is 14 residues long. Germline CDR1 is SGDLS and CDR2 is YYNGEE. The CDR3 sequence is CASSAPDGGDEQYF. The DNA of the CDR3 is TGTGCCAGCAGCGCTCCGGACGGTGGAGACGAGCAGTACTTC. The whole variable domain, filled in from reference TRBV9 and TRBJ2-7, reads DSGVTQTPKHLITATGQRVTLRCSPRSGDLSVYWYQQSLDQGLQFLIQYYNGEERAKGNILERFSAQQFPDLHSELNLSSLELGDSALYFCASSAPDGGDEQYFGPGTRLTVT.

The count of this clonotype is one. The junction shows a germline mismatch at one end, possibly a read error. The chain is built from TRBV11-3 and TRBJ2-3, with D perhaps TRBD2 (5 bases). Germline CDR1 reads SGHNT; CDR2 reads YENEEA. This CDR3 has 15 amino acids. Written as DNA, the CDR3 is TGTGCCAGCAGCTTAGGGCTCGGGAAAACAGATACGCGGTATTTT. It yields the protein CASSLGLGKTDTRYF.

The rearrangement links TRBV6-2 or TRBV6-3 to TRBJ1-5, with D perhaps matching TRBD1 (6 bases). The CDR3 is 14 residues long. Germline V CDR1 and CDR2: MNHEY, SVGEGT. Deletions cut 6 bases from V and 7 bases from J, with 16 bases between. DNA of the CDR3: TGTGCCAGCAGCACGATCACAGGGACCCAGCCCCAGCATTTT. It specifies CASSTITGTQPQHF.

The chain has TRBV11-3 and TRBJ2-3; either TRBD1 or TRBD2 may supply D (5 bases each). V lost 5 bases and J 5 bases, leaving 17 bases between the germline ends. This CDR3 region has 15 residues. Germline CDR1 is SGHNT and CDR2 is YENEEA. As DNA, the CDR3 is TGTGCCAGCAGCAGTCCGGGACGTGGGGAAGATACGCAGTATTTT. It yields the protein CASSSPGRGEDTQYF.

This clonotype was observed many times. V is TRBV10-3 and J is TRBJ2-5; maybe TRBD2 (5 bases). The CDR3 has 13 residues. From germline, CDR1 is ENHRY and CDR2 SYGVKD. The germline V and J ends were trimmed by 2 bases and 1 base, with 5 bases remaining between them. The CDR3 DNA reads as TGTGCCATCAGTGAGGGACTCCAAGAGACCCAGTACTTC. Translation: CAISEGLQETQYF.

A word on this clonotype: This may be a read error: a much more frequent sequence differs by one nucleotide. J is TRBJ2-4 and V is TRBV5-1, with D possibly being TRBD2 (6 bases). TRBJ2-7 matches the DNA end more closely, so the J call is doubtful. The CDR3 sequence is 13 residues long. Germline V gene data show CDR1 as SGHRS and CDR2 as YFSETQ. In DNA, the CDR3 is TGCGCCAGCAGCGAGGGACTGGGCTACGAGCAGTACTTC. Translating gives CASSEGLGYEQYF.

The chain has TRBV28 and TRBJ2-3; 9 bases are a match to TRBD2. The CDR3 is 14 residues long. The germline CDR1 and CDR2 sequences are MDHEN and SYDVKM. V was clipped by 7 bases and J by 14 bases; unmatched bases: 16. CDR3 in amino acids: CASTLSGGGRYAYF. CDR3 DNA: TGTGCCAGCACCCTTAGCGGGGGTGGGAGATACGCGTATTTT.

This clonotype was seen a handful of times. This chain connects TRBV15 to TRBJ2-3; TRBD2 aligns across 7 bases. Germline V gives CDR1 LNHNV, CDR2 YYDKDF (reference sequence). Trimming removed 5 bases from V and 5 bases from J; junction bases left unmatched: 13. CDR3 length equals 16 residues. The CDR3 nucleotides read TGTGCCACCAGCCGCCCGGGAGCGGGACGGCAAGATACGCAGTATTTT. The encoded protein is CATSRPGAGRQDTQYF.

V and J are TRBV27 and TRBJ1-3, with D perhaps TRBD1 (6 bases). V was cut by 0 bases and J by 2 bases, with 8 bases left in between. CDR3 length equals 15 residues. Germline assignment: CDR1 MNHEY and CDR2 SMNVEV (reference sequence). The CDR3 protein is CASSLSAGAGNTIYF. The CDR3 nucleotides are TGTGCCAGCAGTTTATCGGCAGGGGCTGGAAACACCATATATTTT.

This clonotype was counted only a few times. The V gene is TRBV2, the J gene TRBJ2-7; D perhaps matches TRBD1 (6 bases). The CDR3 is 16 amino acids. V was trimmed by 4 bases and J by 1 base, leaving 17 bases between them. Germline CDR1 reads SNHLY; CDR2 reads FYNNEI. In nucleotides, the CDR3 is TGTGCCAGCAGTGTCGTTATAGCAGGGGATTCCTACGAGCAGTACTTC. It encodes CASSVVIAGDSYEQYF.

This chain connects TRBV23-1 to TRBJ2-3; no firm D call. TRBV23-1 is noted as an ORF with a role that remains uncertain. The CDR3 runs 15 residues. Trimming took 8 bases from V and 2 from J, leaving 17 bases between them. CDR3 coding DNA: TGCGCCAGCGCCCCCGCGACTCATAACACAGATACGCAGTATTTT. Protein product: CASAPATHNTDTQYF.

Points on this clonotype: It may be a read error: a sequence one base away is much more abundant. This chain joins TRBV5-1 and TRBJ2-7; no reliable D call. The J call could be wrong; TRBJ2-1 is a better fit for the DNA end. There are 17 residues in the CDR3. Looked up from germline, CDR1 is SGHRS and CDR2 is YFSETQ. CDR3 coding DNA: TGCGCCAGCAGCCCCTGGATCACGGGTCGGAGCTCCTACGAGCAGTTCTTC. Protein sequence: CASSPWITGRSSYEQFF.

CDR3 sequence (DNA): TGCGCCAGCAGCCGGACTAGCGGGAGGGACACAGATACGCAGTATTTT. It specifies CASSRTSGRDTDTQYF. The chain uses TRBV10-1 and TRBJ2-3; 15 nucleotides match TRBD2. Germline assignment: CDR1 WNHNN and CDR2 SYGVQD (reference sequence). This CDR3 has 16 amino acids. The junction had 3 bases not matched to a gene; V was cut back by 6 bases and J by 2 bases.

The chain links TRBV28 to TRBJ2-5; TRBD1 aligns across 10 bases. CDR3 size: 15 residues. With V trimmed by 2 bases and J by 2 bases, 2 bases remained unmatched. Germline lookup yields CDR1 MDHEN and CDR2 SYDVKM. CDR3: CASSLDRGHQETQYF. The CDR3 DNA is TGTGCCAGCAGTTTAGACAGGGGGCATCAAGAGACCCAGTACTTC.

This clonotype turned up a few times. Given a much more abundant clone one base away, this may be a read error. The rearrangement links TRBV7-2 to TRBJ2-3; unclear D gene. The germline V gene has CDR1 SGHTA and CDR2 FQGNSA. The CDR3 contains 14 residues. The CDR3 loop is CDSSLMQSTDTQYF. The CDR3 DNA reads TGTGACAGCAGCTTAATGCAGAGCACAGATACGCAGTATTTT.

The chain has TRBV7-9 and TRBJ2-1, with D possibly being TRBD1 (6 bases). Germline V gene sequence: CDR1 SEHNR, CDR2 FQNEAQ (reference sequence). The V and J ends lost 1 base and 10 bases respectively, with 17 bases between them. The CDR3 runs 15 residues. This CDR3 reads CASSLETGRTYEQFF. The DNA for the CDR3 is TGTGCCAGCAGCTTAGAAACAGGGCGAACCTACGAGCAGTTCTTC. Based on the CDR3 plus reference TRBV7-9 and TRBJ2-1, the full variable domain is DTGVSQNPRHKITKRGQNVTFRCDPISEHNRLYWYRQTLGQGPEFLTYFQNEAQLEKSRLLSDRFSAERPKGSFSTLEIQRTEQGDSAMYLCASSLETGRTYEQFFGPGTRLTVL.

This clonotype was counted a few times. V usage is TRBV7-2 and J usage is TRBJ1-4, with D perhaps matching TRBD1 (6 bases). Germline lookup yields CDR1 SGHTA and CDR2 FQGNSA. Trimming cost V 7 bases and J 8 bases, with 17 bases left between them. This CDR3 comprises 14 residues. The CDR3 reads CASTLVGGGEKLFF. CDR3 in DNA: TGTGCCAGCACCCTGGTCGGCGGGGGCGAAAAACTGTTTTTT.

This clonotype was seen more than once but under ten times. V gene TRBV20-1 combines with J gene TRBJ2-5, with a weak D call TRBD2 (6 bases). The CDR3 runs 15 residues. Germline V gene lookup returns CDR1 DFQATT and CDR2 SNEGSKA (reference sequence). With 5 bases removed from V and 11 bases from J, the gap between germline ends came to 27 bases. For the CDR3, the DNA is TGCAGTGCTCCCCTAGGACTATCCCGTACCCATGAGCAGTACTTC. Translating gives CSAPLGLSRTHEQYF.